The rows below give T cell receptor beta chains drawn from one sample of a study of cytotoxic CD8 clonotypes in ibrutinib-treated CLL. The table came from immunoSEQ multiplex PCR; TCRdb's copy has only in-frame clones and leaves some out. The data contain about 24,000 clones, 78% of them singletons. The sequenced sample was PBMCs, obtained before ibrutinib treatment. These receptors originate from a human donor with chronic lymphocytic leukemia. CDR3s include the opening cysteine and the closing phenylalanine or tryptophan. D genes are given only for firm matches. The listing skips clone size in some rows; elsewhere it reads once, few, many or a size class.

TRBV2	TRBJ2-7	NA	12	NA	TGTGCCAGCAGTGTAGGGGGGGCCGAGCAGTACTTC	CASSVGGAEQYF
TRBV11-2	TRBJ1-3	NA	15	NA	TGTGCCAGCAGCCTGACCGGGCCCAAATTATACACCATATATTTT	CASSLTGPKLYTIYF
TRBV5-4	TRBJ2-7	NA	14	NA	TGTGCCAGCGGCAACTTGCACAACTCCTACGAGCAGTACTTC	CASGNLHNSYEQYF
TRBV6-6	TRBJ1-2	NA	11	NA	TGTGCCAGCAGTTACGTCTATGGCTACACCTTC	CASSYVYGYTF
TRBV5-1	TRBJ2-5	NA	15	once	TGCGCCAGCAGCGTACTCCTGGACGGCCAAGAGACCCAGTACTTC	CASSVLLDGQETQYF
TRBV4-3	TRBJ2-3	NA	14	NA	TGCGCCAGCAGCCAGGGGCGGGACCCAAATACGCAGTATTTT	CASSQGRDPNTQYF
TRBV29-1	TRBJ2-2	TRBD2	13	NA	TGCAGCGTGGCCTTAGCGGGAGGGGGGGAGCTGTTTTTT	CSVALAGGGELFF
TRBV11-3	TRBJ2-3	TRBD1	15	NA	TGTGCCAGCAGCCCAGGGGGACAGCCCACAGATACGCAGTATTTT	CASSPGGQPTDTQYF
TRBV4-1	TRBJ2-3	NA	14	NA	TGCGCCAGCAGCCAAGGCGGTAGCGAGGATACGCAGTATTTT	CASSQGGSEDTQYF
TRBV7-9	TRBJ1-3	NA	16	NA	TGTGCCAGCAGCCCCCGGACACAATCTTCTGGAAACACCATATATTTT	CASSPRTQSSGNTIYF
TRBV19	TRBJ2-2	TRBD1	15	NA	TGTGCCAGTAGTATGTGGGACAGGGGGACCGGGGAGCTGTTTTTT	CASSMWDRGTGELFF
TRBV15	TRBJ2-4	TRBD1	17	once	TGTGCCACCAGCAGAAACACCGGGACAGGGGAACGAAACATTCAGTACTTC	CATSRNTGTGERNIQYF
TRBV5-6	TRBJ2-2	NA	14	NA	TGTGCCAGCAGCTTGGCTCTGGGTACCGGGGAGCTGTTTTTT	CASSLALGTGELFF
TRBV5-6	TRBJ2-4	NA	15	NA	TGTGCCAGCAGCTTGGTCACCCGGGCCAAAAACATTCAGTACTTC	CASSLVTRAKNIQYF
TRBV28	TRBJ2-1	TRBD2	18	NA	TGTGCCAGCATCCCGCCTAAGGGAGTAGCGGGATCCTACAATGAGCAGTTCTTC	CASIPPKGVAGSYNEQFF
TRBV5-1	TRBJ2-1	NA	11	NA	TGCGCCAGCAGATACAGCAGTGAGCAGTTCTTC	CASRYSSEQFF
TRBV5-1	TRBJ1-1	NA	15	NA	TGCGCCAGCAGCTCTTTACAGGGTCGTAACACTGAAGCTTTCTTT	CASSSLQGRNTEAFF
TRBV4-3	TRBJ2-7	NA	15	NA	TGCGCCAGCAGCCAAGAAGGCAGCCTTCCCTACGAGCAGTACTTC	CASSQEGSLPYEQYF
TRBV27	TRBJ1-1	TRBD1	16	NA	TGTGCCAGCAGTTCCCGGACAGGGGGCCGAGGCACTGAAGCTTTCTTT	CASSSRTGGRGTEAFF
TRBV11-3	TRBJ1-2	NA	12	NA	TGTGCCAGCAGCTTAGAGTCCTATGGCTACACCTTC	CASSLESYGYTF
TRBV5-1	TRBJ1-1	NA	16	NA	TGCGCCAGCAGCTTGGCGGTAGGACACCCGAACACTGAAGCTTTCTTT	CASSLAVGHPNTEAFF
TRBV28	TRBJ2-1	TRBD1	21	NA	TGTGCCAGCAGTGCGACTTGGACAGGCCGACTGCTTGAGAGCTCCTACAATGAGCAGTTCTTC	CASSATWTGRLLESSYNEQFF
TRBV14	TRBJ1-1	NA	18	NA	TGTGCCAGCACCCTTACCAATCTCGGGATAACAGCAAACACTGAAGCTTTCTTT	CASTLTNLGITANTEAFF
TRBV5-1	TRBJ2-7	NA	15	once	TGCGCCAGCAGCTTGGAAGCAGGGAACTTAGGGGAGCAGTACTTC	CASSLEAGNLGEQYF
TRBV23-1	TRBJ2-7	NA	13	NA	TGCGCCAGCAGTCCGGACAGATACTACGAGCAGTACTTC	CASSPDRYYEQYF
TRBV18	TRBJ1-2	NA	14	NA	TGTGCCAGCTCACTGACTCTGGAAGACTATGGCTACACCTTC	CASSLTLEDYGYTF
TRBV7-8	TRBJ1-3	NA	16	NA	TGTGCCAGCAGCTTAGGTGAGGCGAGCTCTGGAAACACCATATATTTT	CASSLGEASSGNTIYF
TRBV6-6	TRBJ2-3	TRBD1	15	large	TGTGCCAGCAGTTCCTGGGACAGGGAGCTAGATACGCAGTATTTT	CASSSWDRELDTQYF
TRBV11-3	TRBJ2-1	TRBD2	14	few	TGTGCCAGCAGCTCGACTAGCGGGAGCTATGAGCAGTTCTTC	CASSSTSGSYEQFF
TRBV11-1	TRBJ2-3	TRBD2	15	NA	TGTGCCAGCAGCTTCGGGGGGGTTTTCACAGATACGCAGTATTTT	CASSFGGVFTDTQYF
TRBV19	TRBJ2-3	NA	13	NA	TGTGCCAGTAGTCTCCAGGGAACAGATACGCAGTATTTT	CASSLQGTDTQYF
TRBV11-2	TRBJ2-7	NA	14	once	TGTGCCAGCAGCTCTAGTCCCACGAGCTACGAGCAGTACTTC	CASSSSPTSYEQYF
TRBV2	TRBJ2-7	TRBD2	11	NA	TGTGCCTCCCGGGGGGAGCTGTCGCAGTACTTC	CASRGELSQYF
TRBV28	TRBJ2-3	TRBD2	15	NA	TGTGCCAGCAGTCCGAGCGGGAGGGCCCAAGATACGCAGTATTTT	CASSPSGRAQDTQYF
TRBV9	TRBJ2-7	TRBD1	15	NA	TGTGCCAGCAGTCGGGGAGGGACAGGGGTCTACGAGCAGTACTTC	CASSRGGTGVYEQYF
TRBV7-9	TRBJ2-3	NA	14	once	TGTGCCAGCAGCTTAGAAGGGAGGACAGATACGCAGTATTTT	CASSLEGRTDTQYF
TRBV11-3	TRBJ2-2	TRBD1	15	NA	TGTGCCAGCAGCCCGACAGGGGTGAACACCGGGGAGCTGTTTTTT	CASSPTGVNTGELFF
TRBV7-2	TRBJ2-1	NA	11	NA	TGTGCCAGCAGGGAACCGGGACCACCTTTCTTC	CASREPGPPFF
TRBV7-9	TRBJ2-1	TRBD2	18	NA	TGTGCCAGCAGCCACGGCGGGCTAGCGGGAGGACCATACAATGAGCAGTTCTTC	CASSHGGLAGGPYNEQFF
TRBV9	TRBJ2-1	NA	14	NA	TGTGCCAGCAGCGTAGCACCCTTCCCCAATGAGCAGTTCTTC	CASSVAPFPNEQFF